This passage covers 30 T cell receptor beta chains from one sample sequenced in a study of T cells in Graves' hyperthyroidism and ophthalmopathy. It was RNA transcripts that yielded the amplified TCR beta CDR3 regions. The HTBI primer set served for first-round RT-PCR of the TCR CDR3. TCRdb ran MiXCR on the multiplex PCR reads and lists one entry per CDR3 protein. Among hundreds of thousands of distinct CDR3 sequences listed, 14% were seen once. The material sequenced was blood. The receptors were gathered from a woman between 18 and 30 years old with Graves' hyperthyroidism.

This clonotype occurred many times. V gene TRBV7-8 combines with J gene TRBJ2-7; D perhaps matches TRBD2 (7 bases). Looked up from germline, CDR1 is SGHVS and CDR2 is FQNEAQ. The CDR3 spans 12 residues. V lost 8 bases, J lost 2 bases, and 10 bases lay in between. The CDR3 sequence is CASGGATYEQYF. The CDR3 nucleotides are TGTGCCAGCGGGGGGGCGACCTACGAGCAGTACTTC.

This chain joins TRBV19 and TRBJ2-1; D ambiguous. Deletions cut 2 bases from V and 4 bases from J, with 9 bases between. CDR3 size: 14 residues. Germline CDR1 and CDR2: LNHDA and SQIVND (reference sequence). DNA for the CDR3: TGTGCCAGTAGTATACCCGGGCAATACAATGAGCAGTTCTTC. It encodes CASSIPGQYNEQFF.

In its sample, this clonotype was seen many times. The chain employs TRBV20-1 and TRBJ2-3; weak D call: TRBD1 (6 bases). Germline CDR1 DFQATT, CDR2 SNEGSKA (reference sequence). The CDR3 consists of 14 residues. The V gene lost 6 bases and the J gene lost 2 bases, with 15 bases spanning the gap. The CDR3: CSARDNSNTDTQYF. The CDR3 nucleotides read TGCAGTGCACGGGACAACTCGAACACAGATACGCAGTATTTT.

This clonotype has just a few counts. The chain couples TRBV6-2 or TRBV6-3 to TRBJ1-1, with D unclear. Trimming cost V 0 bases and J 1 base, with 9 bases left between them. The length of the CDR3 is 15 residues. CDR1 and CDR2 (germline): MNHEY, SVGEGT. CDR3 amino acids: CASSYSLDGNTEAFF. CDR3 in DNA: TGTGCCAGCAGTTACTCGTTGGACGGGAACACTGAAGCTTTCTTT.

This clonotype has just a few counts. The chain links TRBV4-2 to TRBJ2-7; 7 bases align to TRBD1. CDR3 length: 16 amino acids. Germline loops: CDR1 LGHNA, CDR2 YNFKEQ. V lost 0 bases to trimming and J lost 2 bases; unmatched junction nucleotides: 7. The CDR3 is CASSQDMTGNPYEQYF. The CDR3 bases are TGTGCCAGCAGCCAAGATATGACAGGGAACCCCTACGAGCAGTACTTC.

This clonotype was detected many times. The chain links TRBV30 to TRBJ2-1; TRBD1 is a possible D gene (7 bases). The germline gives CDR1 GTSNPN, CDR2 SVGIG (reference sequence). The CDR3 spans 15 residues. V lost 4 bases and J lost 2, with 15 bases in between. This CDR3 is CAWKVAGQPYNEQFF. The CDR3 nucleotides are TGTGCCTGGAAAGTGGCGGGACAGCCCTACAATGAGCAGTTCTTC.

V is TRBV24-1 and J is TRBJ2-7; tentative D call: TRBD2 (5 bases). V shed 3 bases and J shed 0 bases, with 11 bases lying between them. CDR3 length equals 15 residues. CDR1 is KGHDR and CDR2 is SFDVKD in the germline V gene. CDR3 amino acids: CATSDSSGTSYEQYF. The CDR3 region has the DNA TGTGCCACCAGTGATAGCAGCGGTACCTCCTACGAGCAGTACTTC.

The chain has TRBV6-5 and TRBJ2-5, with D unclear. Between the trimmed V and J ends, which lost 2 bases and 2 bases, there was a span of 12 bases. The CDR3 runs to 15 residues. Germline-derived CDR1 and CDR2 are MNHEY and SVGAGI. The CDR3 coding sequence is TGTGCCAGCAGTTACCTATCGGCCCGGCAAGAGACCCAGTACTTC. Its translation is CASSYLSARQETQYF.

In this sample, this clonotype turned up once. The chain uses TRBV20-1 and TRBJ2-7; 11 bases map to TRBD2. V lost 5 bases and J lost 1; bases outside the gene matches: 7. The CDR3 spans 15 residues. Germline V gene sequence: CDR1 DFQATT, CDR2 SNEGSKA (reference sequence). The DNA of the CDR3 is TGCAGTGCTGAAGTGGGACTAGCGGTTTCCTACGAGCAGTACTTC. This encodes CSAEVGLAVSYEQYF.

The gene calls are TRBV9 and TRBJ2-1, with 10 bases identical to TRBD1. This CDR3 region has 16 residues. V was pared by 3 bases and J by 4 bases, with 7 bases of the junction left unmatched. Germline V gene sequence: CDR1 SGDLS, CDR2 YYNGEE. The CDR3 coding sequence is TGTGCCAGCAGCGCCGGACAGGGGGTTTTATACAATGAGCAGTTCTTC. As protein: CASSAGQGVLYNEQFF.

This chain connects TRBV5-1 to TRBJ1-1, with 9 nucleotides matching TRBD1. The germline CDR1 and CDR2 sequences are SGHRS and YFSETQ. Unmatched junction bases numbered 14, after V lost 0 bases and J lost 5 bases. This CDR3 has 18 amino acids. CDR3 loop: CASSLAPGWTGAKTEAFF. The CDR3 coding sequence is TGCGCCAGCAGCTTGGCCCCGGGGTGGACAGGGGCGAAAACTGAAGCTTTCTTT.

The chain recombines TRBV20-1 with TRBJ2-1; perhaps TRBD1 as D (5 bases). Trimming cost V 1 base and J 0 bases, with 16 bases left between them. CDR3 length: 17 residues. CDR1 DFQATT and CDR2 SNEGSKA come from the germline V gene (reference sequence). The CDR3 DNA is TGCAGTGCTAGAGGTTGGGAAGGCAGGGTCTCCTACAATGAGCAGTTCTTC. As protein: CSARGWEGRVSYNEQFF.

The gene calls are TRBV6-2 or TRBV6-3 and TRBJ2-5; TRBD2 matches 9 bases. The CDR3 is made up of 15 amino acids. V was clipped by 5 bases and J by 0 bases; unmatched bases: 4. CDR1 and CDR2 (germline): MNHEY, SVGEGT. CDR3 sequence (DNA): TGTGCCAGCAGTGCCCTAGCGGGAAACCAAGAGACCCAGTACTTC. It is translated as CASSALAGNQETQYF.

This clonotype was observed many times. The V call is TRBV24-1, the J call TRBJ2-1; maybe TRBD2 (5 bases). CDR1 KGHDR and CDR2 SFDVKD come from the germline V gene. V lost 4 bases and J 5 bases, leaving 8 bases between the germline ends. This CDR3 has 13 residues. The CDR3 protein is CATSDPGDNEQFF. The CDR3 bases are TGTGCCACCAGTGACCCCGGGGACAATGAGCAGTTCTTC.

This clonotype was recorded a few times. This rearrangement joins TRBV7-8 to TRBJ2-3; perhaps TRBD1 as D (5 bases). Germline V lookup: CDR1 SGHVS, CDR2 FQNEAQ. The V gene lost 6 bases and the J gene lost 1 base, with 14 bases spanning the gap. The CDR3 consists of 15 residues. The chain's CDR3 is CASRLGALRTDTQYF. CDR3 bases: TGTGCCAGCAGGCTAGGGGCCTTGCGCACAGATACGCAGTATTTT.

For the CDR3, the DNA is TGTGCATCCGGGGCAGCCCGCGAGCAGTACTTC. This codes for CASGAAREQYF. This sequence joins TRBV30 and TRBJ2-7; either TRBD1 or TRBD2 may supply D (5 bases each). The CDR3 has 11 amino acids. Looked up from germline, CDR1 is GTSNPN and CDR2 is SVGIG (reference sequence).

In its sample, this clonotype was seen many times. The chain is built from TRBV6-5 and TRBJ2-2; D remains ambiguous. Germline V CDR1 and CDR2: MNHEY, SVGAGI. V shed 2 bases and J shed 2 bases, with 9 bases lying between them. This CDR3 contains 15 residues. The CDR3 sequence: CASSYGRINTGELFF. As DNA, the CDR3 is TGTGCCAGCAGTTACGGAAGGATCAACACCGGGGAGCTGTTTTTT.

This clonotype was observed many times. The CDR3 sequence is CASRSGRSSYNEQFF. DNA for the CDR3: TGTGCCAGCAGGAGCGGGAGAAGCTCCTACAATGAGCAGTTCTTC. The chain joins TRBV6-2 or TRBV6-3 to TRBJ2-1; TRBD2 aligns across 8 bases. CDR3 size: 15 residues. CDR1 and CDR2 from the germline V gene are MNHEY and SVGEGT. Unmatched junction bases numbered 4, after V lost 6 bases and J lost 0 bases.

This clonotype came up a few times. The V and J genes are TRBV7-9 and TRBJ2-5; perhaps TRBD2 as D (5 bases). Per the germline V gene, CDR1 is SEHNR and CDR2 is FQNEAQ (reference sequence). CDR3 length equals 14 residues. With 1 base removed from V and 9 bases from J, the gap between germline ends came to 15 bases. In DNA, the CDR3 is TGTGCCAGCAGCTTAGTAGGGAGCCAAGTTCCCCAGTACTTC. This gives the protein CASSLVGSQVPQYF.

This clonotype was counted a few times. The V and J genes are TRBV7-9 and TRBJ1-2, with TRBD1 as a possible D gene (6 bases). Trimming stripped 5 bases from V and 2 bases from J, with 18 bases between. This CDR3 has 16 residues. Per the germline V gene, CDR1 is SEHNR and CDR2 is FQNEAQ (reference sequence). CDR3 protein: CASSTSKVTGNYGYTF. In DNA form, the CDR3 reads TGTGCCAGCAGCACCTCAAAAGTGACAGGAAACTATGGCTACACCTTC.

The chain recombines TRBV9 with TRBJ1-4; TRBD1 matches at 7 bases. J gave up 8 bases and V 4 bases, and 17 bases lay outside the gene matches. Germline loops: CDR1 SGDLS, CDR2 YYNGEE. The CDR3 loop spans 17 amino acids. CDR3 in DNA: TGTGCCAGCAGCCCGACGTACGGGGCCCGAGGGGGCGAAAAACTGTTTTTT. Protein: CASSPTYGARGGEKLFF. The whole variable domain, remainder taken from reference TRBV9 and TRBJ1-4, is DSGVTQTPKHLITATGQRVTLRCSPRSGDLSVYWYQQSLDQGLQFLIQYYNGEERAKGNILERFSAQQFPDLHSELNLSSLELGDSALYFCASSPTYGARGGEKLFFGSGTQLSVL.

This clonotype was found many times. The V gene is TRBV20-1, the J gene TRBJ1-5; 7 bases are a match to TRBD1. The V segment lost 3 bases and the J segment 0 bases; nucleotides outside the gene matches: 5. The CDR3 spans 15 residues. In germline, CDR1 is DFQATT, CDR2 SNEGSKA (reference sequence). CDR3 nucleotides: TGCAGTGCTAGCGACAGGGTGGGTAGCAATCAGCCCCAGCATTTT. This gives the protein CSASDRVGSNQPQHF.

The rearrangement joins TRBV5-4 to TRBJ2-3; 7 bases are a match to TRBD1. Germline-derived CDR1 and CDR2 are SGHNT and YYREEE (reference sequence). The V segment lost 3 bases and the J segment 5 bases; nucleotides outside the gene matches: 6. The CDR3 is made up of 14 amino acids. CDR3 sequence reads: CASSSGTDKDTQYF. CDR3 sequence (DNA): TGTGCCAGCAGCTCCGGGACAGATAAAGATACGCAGTATTTT.

The chain employs TRBV6-2 or TRBV6-3 and TRBJ1-2, with 7 bases that match TRBD1. Trimming at V came to 7 bases and at J to 3 bases, leaving 20 bases not matched to a gene. This CDR3 has 18 amino acids. Germline-derived CDR1 and CDR2 are MNHEY and SVGEGT. CDR3 sequence: CASIPSWGRGLGDYGYTF. Written as DNA, the CDR3 is TGTGCCAGCATTCCCTCCTGGGGGAGGGGGCTAGGCGACTATGGCTACACCTTC.

This clonotype was counted only a few times. CDR3 amino acids: CASSPFEVQRQSDTQYF. CDR3 sequence (DNA): TGTGCCAGTAGCCCCTTCGAGGTACAGCGGCAATCTGATACGCAGTATTTT. The chain employs TRBV19 and TRBJ2-3; a weak D match, TRBD2 (5 bases). CDR3 length equals 17 residues. Trimming cost V 6 bases and J 6 bases, with 25 bases left between them. Germline V CDR1 and CDR2: LNHDA, SQIVND (reference sequence).

This clonotype turned up a few times. The rearrangement uses TRBV20-1 and TRBJ1-5, with TRBD1 as a possible D gene (5 bases). The germline CDR1 and CDR2 sequences are DFQATT and SNEGSKA (reference sequence). Deletions cut 7 bases from V and 2 bases from J, with 9 bases between. The CDR3 has 12 amino acids. CDR3 nucleotide sequence: TGCAGTGGCTTGGGGGGCAATCAGCCCCAGCATTTT. Amino acids: CSGLGGNQPQHF.

This clonotype was seen repeatedly, ten times or more. This sequence joins TRBV20-1 and TRBJ1-1; D possibly corresponds to TRBD1 (5 bases). The length of the CDR3 is 16 residues. Germline CDR1 and CDR2: DFQATT and SNEGSKA (reference sequence). V lost 8 bases and J lost 5, with 27 bases in between. The CDR3 DNA reads TGCAGTCCCAGGTTCGACAGACTACTTTCGAGGACTGAAGCTTTCTTT. Translation gives CSPRFDRLLSRTEAFF.

This clonotype has a handful of counts. The gene calls are TRBV12-3 or TRBV12-4 and TRBJ2-2, with D possibly being TRBD2 (5 bases). CDR3 length: 18 amino acids. Trimming removed 4 bases from V and 6 bases from J, with 24 bases in between. The DNA of the CDR3 is TGTGCCAGCAGTTACCCCCTACTCGAGGGAGTCGGGGCCGGGGAGCTGTTTTTT. Its translation: CASSYPLLEGVGAGELFF.

There are many counts of this clonotype. The CDR3 spells CASRLTKAEAFF. The CDR3 DNA is TGTGCCAGCAGACTGACCAAGGCTGAAGCTTTCTTT. The rearrangement uses TRBV28 and TRBJ1-1; no definite D call. CDR3 length: 12 amino acids. Germline V CDR1 and CDR2: MDHEN, SYDVKM. Trimming pared 6 bases from V and 6 bases from J, leaving 11 bases between.

This sequence joins TRBV7-9 and TRBJ2-7; tentatively, D is TRBD2 (6 bases). The germline V and J ends were trimmed by 5 bases and 7 bases, with 18 bases remaining between them. Germline CDR1 and CDR2: SEHNR and FQNEAQ (reference sequence). The CDR3 runs to 14 residues. The chain's CDR3 is CASSHPTRPGEQYF. The CDR3 bases are TGTGCCAGCAGCCATCCGACTAGACCGGGGGAGCAGTACTTC. The variable domain in full, completed from reference TRBV7-9 and TRBJ2-7, reads DTGVSQNPRHKITKRGQNVTFRCDPISEHNRLYWYRQTLGQGPEFLTYFQNEAQLEKSRLLSDRFSAERPKGSFSTLEIQRTEQGDSAMYLCASSHPTRPGEQYFGPGTRLTVT.